One and the same sample provided the 9 T cell receptor beta chains below, sequenced in a study of CD8 T cells in Susac syndrome (dated by TCRdb to between 2019 and 2020). Library preparation used the immunoSEQ multiplex PCR assay. RNA was extracted using the RNeasy kit, and roughly 0.5 to 1 ug of the RNA was reverse transcribed with random hexamers. In-frame beta chains were kept once TCRdb had trimmed the public reads at Q25 with fastp and called clones with MiXCR. Duplicate CDR3 protein sequences are folded into a single record with the most common DNA and genes. The sample includes about 240,000 distinct CDR3 sequences, with around 96% observed a single time. The ten largest clonotypes hold 0.095% to 0.12% of the sample. Input material: CD4+ T cells from PBMCs. The source is a human donor with Susac syndrome.

The V call is TRBV11-3, the J call TRBJ2-7, with no clear D. The CDR3 spans 13 residues. V was trimmed by 3 bases and J by 0 bases, leaving 6 bases between them. Germline V gene lookup returns CDR1 SGHNT and CDR2 YENEEA. The CDR3 DNA reads TGTGCCAGCAGCTTGCAGAGCTCCTACGAGCAGTACTTC. It yields the protein CASSLQSSYEQYF. Drawing the rest from reference TRBV11-3 and TRBJ2-7, the complete variable domain is EAGVVQSPRYKIIEKKQPVAFWCNPISGHNTLYWYLQNLGQGPELLIRYENEEAVDDSQLPKDRFSAERLKGVDSTLKIQPAELGDSAVYLCASSLQSSYEQYFGPGTRLTVT.

In its sample, this clonotype was seen a few times. The chain is built from TRBV9 and TRBJ2-1; 11 bases align to TRBD2. J gave up 3 bases and V 7 bases, and 6 bases lay outside the gene matches. The CDR3 length is 15 residues. From germline, CDR1 is SGDLS and CDR2 YYNGEE. The CDR3 here is CASGPSGRLYNEQFF. The CDR3 DNA follows: TGTGCCAGCGGCCCTAGCGGGAGGCTCTACAATGAGCAGTTCTTC.

The chain employs TRBV29-1 and TRBJ1-1, with D unresolved. The CDR3 covers 13 residues. CDR1 is SQVTM and CDR2 is ANQGSEA in the germline V gene. V lost 7 bases and J 0 bases, leaving 12 bases between the germline ends. In nucleotides, the CDR3 is TGCAGCGGGACTCACATTCTGAACACTGAAGCTTTCTTT. Amino acid sequence: CSGTHILNTEAFF. The full variable domain, with the rest looked up from reference TRBV29-1 and TRBJ1-1, is SAVISQKPSRDICQRGTSLTIQCQVDSQVTMMFWYRQQPGQSLTLIATANQGSEATYESGFVIDKFPISRPNLTFSTLTVSNMSPEDSSIYLCSGTHILNTEAFFGQGTRLTVV.

The chain links TRBV30 to TRBJ1-1, with no clear D. Trimming took off 4 bases at V and 1 base at J, with 10 bases between the two ends. The CDR3 spans 13 residues. The germline CDR1 and CDR2 sequences are GTSNPN and SVGIG (reference sequence). CDR3 DNA: TGTGCCTGGACTTACGGCCGGAACACTGAAGCTTTCTTT. It encodes CAWTYGRNTEAFF.

The V and J genes are TRBV15 and TRBJ2-6; 9 bases match TRBD1. This CDR3 has 19 amino acids. The germline gives CDR1 LNHNV, CDR2 YYDKDF (reference sequence). After removal of 2 bases from V and 2 bases from J, the junction contained 10 bases not matched to a gene. DNA of the CDR3: TGTGCCACCAGCAGATCCAGGACAGGGGCTCAACCTGGGGCCAACGTCCTGACTTTC. Translation gives CATSRSRTGAQPGANVLTF. Complete variable domain (other parts from reference TRBV15 and TRBJ2-6): DAMVIQNPRYQVTQFGKPVTLSCSQTLNHNVMYWYQQKSSQAPKLLFHYYDKDFNNEADTPDNFQSRRPNTSFCFLDIRSPGLGDTAMYLCATSRSRTGAQPGANVLTFGAGSRLTVL.

The chain joins TRBV20-1 to TRBJ2-2; TRBD2 might be the D (6 bases). The CDR3 is made up of 14 amino acids. Trimming removed 6 bases from V and 0 bases from J, with 11 bases in between. Germline CDR1 is DFQATT and CDR2 is SNEGSKA (reference sequence). DNA for the CDR3: TGCAGTGCCGGACTACTCGCGAACACCGGGGAGCTGTTTTTT. Protein product: CSAGLLANTGELFF.

The CDR3 nucleotides read TGTGCCAGCAGCTTTTCGGTAGATCAGCCCCAGCATTTT. This codes for CASSFSVDQPQHF. J is TRBJ1-5 and V is TRBV12-3 or TRBV12-4; no clear D gene. The CDR3 covers 13 residues. V shed 6 bases and J shed 5 bases, with 11 bases lying between them.

The chain joins TRBV20-1 to TRBJ1-5; no clear D. The CDR3 has 15 residues. The V and J ends lost 0 bases and 4 bases respectively, with 13 bases between them. The V gene's germline CDR1 is DFQATT and CDR2 SNEGSKA (reference sequence). The CDR3 DNA follows: TGCAGTGCTAGAGATTTCGGCAGATTAAATCAGCCCCAGCATTTT. This translates into CSARDFGRLNQPQHF.

The V gene is TRBV5-1, the J gene TRBJ2-2; 7 bases agree with TRBD1. Germline values: CDR1 SGHRS, CDR2 YFSETQ. The CDR3 consists of 16 residues. Trimming at V came to 4 bases and at J to 2 bases, leaving 8 bases not matched to a gene. Written as DNA, the CDR3 is TGCGCCAGCAGCCCGCAGGGGACAGATAACACCGGGGAGCTGTTTTTT. It codes for CASSPQGTDNTGELFF.